This T cell receptor (beta chain) was retrieved from a study of blood T cell repertoires in COVID-19. On the study more broadly: Samples of COVID-19 (acute and convalescent) were obtained from the United States, Italy and Spain.

Measured with immunoSEQ multiplex PCR; TCRdb has only the in-frame clones, and not every one. The sample yields 130,000 or so clones, 70% to 90% seen once. The receptor was isolated from a woman aged 50 to 60 who had recovered from COVID-19. The material sequenced was peripheral blood.

The CDR3 bases are TGTGCCAGCAGTGAATGGGGGCAGGGGGCTGAAGCTTTCTTT. Encoded protein: CASSEWGQGAEAFF. This chain connects TRBV2 to TRBJ1-1, with 7 bases that match TRBD1. Germline CDR1 SNHLY, CDR2 FYNNEI. The CDR3 is made up of 14 amino acids. V dropped 2 bases and J dropped 6; count of bases not matched to a gene: 6.